Sequencing of this T cell receptor beta chain was carried out in a study of beta chain features in type 1 diabetes (dated by TCRdb to the late 2010s). General notes on the study: Mean age, gender distribution, total cell number and subset yield were not different between patients and healthy donors. Across all samples, around 99 million sorted cells were examined, and cell number per subset correlated strongly with RNA yield. In the study, recently diagnosed type 1 diabetes patients and matched healthy donors were compared on the TCRB repertoires of their sorted circulating CD4+ T cell subsets. Regulatory and stem cell-like memory subsets were isolated from only 8 patients and 8 healthy donors, whereas naive and central memory subsets came from all 30 or so donors.

To note about this clone: Its antigen is unknown. The input lacks base qualities; no much larger clone sits a single base away.

Overall study results and their limits: Shorter templates might be favored by PCR, yet because patient and control samples were amplified and corrected together, any such skew would affect both groups equally. The naive, central memory and regulatory TCRB repertoires appeared to resemble one another more closely among patients than among healthy donors. Sequencing cDNA rather than genomic DNA could over-represent highly expressing activated cells, although activation and CD3 levels did not differ between groups. Type 1 diabetes patients showed a moderate but significant shortening of TCRB CDR3 length in all four CD4+ subsets. Patients with type 1 diabetes made fewer insertions and deleted more nucleotides at VDJ recombination sites, implying thymic rearrangement abnormalities. Because small numbers of individuals were included in the HLA sub-analyses, any influence of HLA type on TCRB rearrangement was left unresolved.

A single peripheral blood draw of around 0.11 L on average was collected from each donor into heparinised tubes. A BD FACSAria II and a panel including CD45RO, CCR7, CD25, CD127, CD95 and CD27 were used to sort naive, central memory, regulatory and stem cell-like memory CD4+ T cells. A purity above 95% was achieved for all sorted populations. PBMCs were separated immediately by Lymphoprep density gradient centrifugation and were stained directly, without being cultured. To minimize batch effects, samples were stained and sorted in pairs, one healthy donor with one patient per experiment. The High Capacity cDNA Reverse Transcription Kit was used to reverse transcribe all of the isolated RNA, meaning that expressed TCRB transcripts were what got sequenced. Deep immunoSEQ sequencing was applied to naive, central memory and regulatory T cell samples, giving an average of approximately 3.8 million total reads per sample. Sorted cells were lysed in RLT buffer and RNA was extracted with DNase-treated RNeasy Micro or Mini kits, depending on cell number. Each cell subset was processed separately to prevent cross-contamination, with patient and healthy donor samples processed together. The immunoSEQ multiplex PCR was used to amplify TCRB sequences from cDNA, yielding 87-bp fragments that span the CDR3 region. Sequencing of the amplicons was done on the Illumina HiSeq platform. Per the original workflow: PCR bias was corrected computationally using synthetic template baselines, and reads within Hamming distance 2 were collapsed, with unmergeable singletons discarded. Reads were aligned to IMGT to assign V, D and J genes, CDR3 length, and insertions or deletions at six rearrangement sites. Within each subset, clonotype counts were normalized to the number of sorted cells before true diversity and Gini coefficients were calculated with the tcR R package. Repertoire sharing was quantified using the overlap coefficient calculated on TCRB nucleotide sequences. TCRdb took this table from immuneACCESS and kept in-frame rearrangements with V and J called. Such tables lack part of the clones; where checked against another copy, unresolved V genes explain under half of the gap, and the rest is unexplained. For V, J and clone size, that table is used; D and trimming come from the DNA. For this sample there are around 180,000 clones; about 13% appear just once. The top ten clonotypes cover 0.5% to 0.75% of the sample.

CDR1 ENHRY and CDR2 SYGVKD were looked up in the germline V gene. The V end loses 0 bases and the J end loses 1 base, and a stretch of 9 bases separates them. The CDR3 runs 15 amino acids, cysteine and phenylalanine included. CDR3 DNA is the only sequence kept; it has 45 bases, read in frame from the first base. The receptor comes from a woman younger than 35 in good health. Sequenced sample: central memory CD4+ T cells from blood. The V and J genes are TRBV10-3 and TRBJ2-5; the D segment could be TRBD2, given 5 matching bases. The CDR3 has the sequence CAISESEAAQETQYF. The nucleotide sequence is given as TGTGCCATCAGTGAGTCGGAAGCGGCCCAAGAGACCCAGTACTTC.